The clone carrying this TCR beta chain turned up a few times. The data were obtained in a study of cytomegalovirus exposure and HLA in healthy donors. This CDR3 spans 16 amino acids. The junction had 3 bases not matched to a gene; V was cut back by 2 bases and J by 0 bases. CDR1 and CDR2 (germline): MNHEY, SVGAGI. The PCR employed 60 Vbeta primers together with 13 Jbeta primers. The assay was immunoSEQ multiplex PCR, and TCRdb's table has in-frame clones only and misses some. The repertoire has fewer than 150,000 clones, 65% to 85% of them found once; the top ten carry more than 0.95%. This chain links TRBV6-5 with TRBJ2-1, with 8 bases lining up with TRBD2. The source material was PBMCs. The origin of this receptor is a man between 45 and 60 years old in good health and CMV-seronegative. The CDR3 is CASSYGAGGSYNEQFF. The CDR3 bases are TGTGCCAGCAGTTACGGGGCGGGAGGCTCCTACAATGAGCAGTTCTTC.